Listed here is a single T cell receptor (beta chain). The antigen it recognizes is unknown. Within one base of it there is no much larger clone, and no base qualities were kept. The CDR3 covers 14 residues, taking in both the cysteine and the phenylalanine. Of the read, only the CDR3 DNA is kept; its 42 bases are in frame from base 1. The CDR1 and CDR2 encoded by the germline V gene are MNHEY and SVGAGI. From V the trimming removes 6 bases and from J it removes 5 bases, while the gene matches leave 6 bases of the junction unaccounted for. The sample originates from a study of T cell changes during pregnancy in multiple sclerosis (dated 2019 in TCRdb). Regarding the study in general: The study examined how the T cell repertoire changed over the course of pregnancy in women with multiple sclerosis.

The library was generated by the immunoSEQ multiplex PCR assay. The table comes from immuneACCESS by way of TCRdb, which keeps in-frame sequences with V and J called. Part of the clones is missing from these tables; in studies checked, under half for an unresolved V gene and the rest for unknown reasons. The sample table lists some 100,000 clones, around nine tenths of them with a count of one. The top ten constitute around 1.2% of the sample. This chain joins TRBV6-5 to TRBJ1-1; the junction holds 10 bases that match TRBD1. This receptor was obtained from a female donor with multiple sclerosis, enrolled in a pregnancy study. The sequenced sample was peripheral blood, obtained in the second trimester of pregnancy. The DNA reads as follows: TGTGCCAGCAGCCCCGACAGGGGGCGGACTGAAGCTTTCTTT. Its protein is CASSPDRGRTEAFF.